This TCR beta chain comes out of a study of T cell changes during pregnancy in multiple sclerosis. Germline V gives CDR1 SGHTA, CDR2 FQGNSA. This CDR3 has 13 amino acids. The germline V and J ends were trimmed by 5 bases and 5 bases, with 9 bases remaining between them. Method: immunoSEQ multiplex PCR; TCRdb's copy keeps in-frame clones and lacks some. The sample carries some 73,000 clones, approximately 92% recorded once. The gene calls are TRBV7-2 and TRBJ1-4; no reliable D call. The TCR was taken from a female donor in good health, enrolled as a control in a pregnancy study. The sample in question was peripheral blood, obtained in the third trimester of pregnancy. DNA of the CDR3: TGTGCCAGCAGCCCGTCGAGCAATGAAAAACTGTTTTTT. Its translation is CASSPSSNEKLFF.